Shown below are 14 T cell receptor beta chains from a single sample sequenced in a study of identical twins. TCRdb reanalysed the 5' RACE reads using MiXCR and keeps one entry per CDR3 protein. The table lists around 490,000 distinct CDR3 sequences, nearly 15% of them singletons, with roughly 0.44% in the top ten. The data also belong to a second study, concerning yellow fever vaccine responses in identical twins.

Material: CD4+ T cells sorted from blood. Every receptor here comes from a woman younger than 35 in good health.

The genes are TRBV29-1 and TRBJ2-1, with D perhaps matching TRBD1 or TRBD2 (5 bases each). V lost 1 base to trimming and J lost 10 bases, with 20 bases between them. The CDR3 loop spans 15 amino acids. In germline, CDR1 is SQVTM, CDR2 ANQGSEA. The CDR3 loop reads CSVEGRGRSSGEQFF. DNA for the CDR3: TGCAGCGTTGAAGGACGGGGCAGGTCCTCTGGGGAGCAGTTCTTC.

This clonotype has only a few counts. The chain has TRBV10-3 and TRBJ2-3, with D unresolved. This CDR3 spans 16 amino acids. Trimming pared 2 bases from V and 0 bases from J, leaving 12 bases between. The germline gives CDR1 ENHRY, CDR2 SYGVKD. CDR3 nucleotide sequence: TGTGCCATCAGTGAGGGACGGTCGACTAGCACAGATACGCAGTATTTT. Translated: CAISEGRSTSTDTQYF.

The sample holds many counts of this clonotype. The gene calls are TRBV20-1 and TRBJ2-5, with 12 bases lining up with TRBD1. The CDR3 extends over 14 amino acids. V lost 5 bases and J lost 6; bases outside the gene matches: 7. Germline CDR1 and CDR2: DFQATT and SNEGSKA (reference sequence). The CDR3 nucleotides are TGCAGTGCTCGTGGGGGACAGGGGGCGAAGACCCAGTACTTC. Amino acid sequence: CSARGGQGAKTQYF.

This clonotype was picked up a small number of times. The chain recombines TRBV6-1 with TRBJ2-7, with 7 nucleotides matching TRBD1. Germline lookup yields CDR1 MNHNS and CDR2 SASEGT. The V segment lost 7 bases and the J segment 5 bases; nucleotides outside the gene matches: 14. CDR3 size: 15 residues. In DNA form, the CDR3 reads TGTGCCAGCACCAGCGGACAGGTCGGGCTCCACGAGCAGTACTTC. Its translation is CASTSGQVGLHEQYF.

This clonotype was counted only a few times. V is TRBV28 and J is TRBJ1-1; no clear D gene. In germline, CDR1 is MDHEN, CDR2 SYDVKM. CDR3 size: 13 residues. Trimming took off 6 bases at V and 0 bases at J, with 8 bases between the two ends. The CDR3 loop is CASSQVMNTEAFF. DNA of the CDR3: TGTGCCAGCAGCCAGGTGATGAACACTGAAGCTTTCTTT.

CDR3 DNA: TGTGCCAGCAGTACGCCAACTAGCGGGAGCAAGTACGAGCAGTACTTC. Its protein is CASSTPTSGSKYEQYF. V is TRBV28 and J is TRBJ2-7, with TRBD2 matching 11 bases. The V gene end was trimmed by 5 bases and the J gene end by 4 bases; junction bases not matched to a gene: 10. The CDR3 loop spans 16 amino acids. Germline CDR1 and CDR2: MDHEN and SYDVKM.

The chain recombines TRBV5-1 with TRBJ2-5; D is unclear. CDR3 size: 14 residues. Germline V gives CDR1 SGHRS, CDR2 YFSETQ. V lost 3 bases, J lost 1 base, and 10 bases lay in between. The CDR3 DNA is TGCGCCAGCAGCTCAACAGCGATCCAAGAGACCCAGTACTTC. The encoded protein is CASSSTAIQETQYF. The variable domain in full, completed from reference TRBV5-1 and TRBJ2-5, reads KAGVTQTPRYLIKTRGQQVTLSCSPISGHRSVSWYQQTPGQGLQFLFEYFSETQRNKGNFPGRFSGRQFSNSRSEMNVSTLELGDSALYLCASSSTAIQETQYFGPGTRLLVL.

This clonotype turned up a few times. V usage is TRBV10-2 and J usage is TRBJ1-5; D remains unclear. This CDR3 contains 11 residues. Germline CDR1 reads WSHSY; CDR2 reads SAAADI. V was pared by 8 bases and J by 7 bases, with 9 bases between. Here the CDR3 reads CASGARQPQHF. The CDR3 DNA reads as TGCGCCAGCGGCGCACGGCAGCCCCAGCATTTT.

This clonotype has more than one count but fewer than ten. The chain employs TRBV12-3 or TRBV12-4 and TRBJ2-5; D is unresolved. V lost 3 bases to trimming and J lost 5 bases, with 16 bases between them. CDR3 length: 15 amino acids. The CDR3 nucleotides read TGTGCCAGCAGTTTTTCGGATAGCCCCCGGGAGACCCAGTACTTC. It specifies CASSFSDSPRETQYF.

V gene TRBV3-1 combines with J gene TRBJ2-7; TRBD2 might be the D (5 bases). Germline CDR1 is LGHDT and CDR2 is YNNKEL (reference sequence). V was trimmed by 3 bases and J by 2 bases, leaving 8 bases between them. The CDR3 is 13 residues long. The CDR3 DNA sequence: TGTGCCAGCAGCCATGGGAGAACCTACGAGCAGTACGTC. This gives the protein CASSHGRTYEQYV.

CDR3 loop: CASSFGQILDYGYTF. The CDR3 DNA reads TGTGCCAGCAGCTTTGGACAGATTCTCGACTATGGCTACACCTTC. This chain connects TRBV5-6 to TRBJ1-2; possibly TRBD1 for D (6 bases). The germline V and J ends were trimmed by 2 bases and 3 bases, with 14 bases remaining between them. The CDR3 extends over 15 amino acids. Germline values: CDR1 SGHDT, CDR2 YYEEEE.

Only a few counts were recorded for this clonotype. CDR3 DNA: TGCGCCAGCAGCTCTTATGGGTTGAGCACTGAAGCTTTCTTT. Its protein is CASSSYGLSTEAFF. This chain connects TRBV5-1 to TRBJ1-1; D gene unclear. Germline CDR1 is SGHRS and CDR2 is YFSETQ. V lost 3 bases, J lost 4 bases, and 13 bases lay in between. The CDR3 has 14 residues.

The table lists this clonotype with a few counts. V gene TRBV20-1 combines with J gene TRBJ2-1; 11 bases fit TRBD2. The CDR3 sequence is 15 residues long. Germline V CDR1 and CDR2: DFQATT, SNEGSKA (reference sequence). The ends lost 0 bases at V and 7 bases at J; junction bases unmatched: 5. The CDR3 nucleotides are TGCAGTGCTAGAGATATTACTAGCGGGAGAAATGAGCAGTTCTTC. Protein product: CSARDITSGRNEQFF.

The chain uses TRBV3-1 and TRBJ1-5; D might be TRBD1 (6 bases). The germline gives CDR1 LGHDT, CDR2 YNNKEL (reference sequence). The CDR3 is 15 residues long. Between the trimmed V and J ends, which lost 0 bases and 6 bases, there was a span of 12 bases. CDR3 bases: TGTGCCAGCAGCCAAGAGCCGGGGGGCCGTCAGCCCCAGCATTTT. This sequence encodes CASSQEPGGRQPQHF.